This T cell receptor beta chain derives from a study of cytomegalovirus exposure and HLA in healthy donors. Study-wide results and limits: An analysis that came later showed most CMV-associated TCR beta chains appearing HLA-restricted.

About this clone itself: The antigen remains unidentified.

Primers included in the PCR were 60 Vbeta and 13 Jbeta primers. TCRdb's copy holds only in-frame clones and misses some; the assay was immunoSEQ multiplex PCR. The sample includes 200,000 to 250,000 clones. Germline-derived CDR1 and CDR2 are GTSNPN and SVGIG (reference sequence). V lost 8 bases and J 7 bases, leaving 15 bases between the germline ends. The CDR3 has 12 amino acids. The chain has TRBV30 and TRBJ2-1; D not certain. The sequence came from a girl aged 2 to 9 in good health and CMV-seropositive. What was sequenced was PBMCs. DNA for the CDR3: TGTGCCGCACTCCCATCCCCTAATGAGCAGTTCTTC. Amino acids: CAALPSPNEQFF.